This T cell receptor beta chain was captured by sequencing in a study of T cells in women clearing cervical HPV infection. Study background: Donors had HPV16-related CIN3 or worse; 2 had invasive cancer.

Study conclusions and caveats: TRBV6-7 abundance was lower in cases than controls (around 0.1% versus 0.15%). A classifier using richness and V gene abundances reached an AUC of more than 0.75. Repertoire richness, not evenness, was significantly elevated in CIN3+ cases versus controls.

The method was immunoSEQ multiplex PCR; TCRdb's version includes in-frame clones alone and lacks a portion of them. This table holds fewer than 50,000 clones. In regard to this clone: The antigen is unknown. Read data end 3 residues before the CDR3 end; the end is taken from the germline J gene.

Germline CDR1 and CDR2: SGHRS and YFSETQ. This CDR3 has 16 residues. Trimming at V came to 1 base and at J to 8 bases, leaving 9 bases not matched to a gene. This chain uses TRBV5-1 with TRBJ2-1, with TRBD2 identical over 10 bases. Material: blood buffy coat. The TCR sequence derives from a woman aged 18 to 75 with a cervical HPV16 infection that either progressed to CIN3+ or cleared (not recorded which). The CDR3 spells CASSLSSGSIFDEQFF. The sequenced CDR3 bases are TGCGCCAGCAGCTTGTCTAGCGGGAGTATTTTTGATGAG.